A selection of T cell receptor beta chains follows, all from one sample in a study of neoadjuvant anti-PD-1 for oral cavity cancer. TCRdb's table, derived via immunoSEQ multiplex PCR, lists solely in-frame clones and lacks some. The table includes around 5,700 clones, 60% detected once. This sample comprised tumor tissue, obtained before nivolumab (anti-PD-1) treatment. These receptors all come from a person between 35 and 79 years old with oral cavity squamous cell carcinoma. Both conserved end residues are part of each CDR3. A D gene is named only where the DNA matches it firmly. Size is omitted from some rows. Given values are once, few, many or a class for expanded clones.

D gene	V gene	clone size	J gene	CDR3 protein	CDR3 DNA
.	TRBV15	.	TRBJ2-1	CATSPRRYNEQFF	TGTGCCACCAGCCCCCGAAGGTACAATGAGCAGTTCTTC
.	TRBV5-1	.	TRBJ2-5	CASSLDSGQAETQYF	TGCGCCAGCAGCTTGGATTCGGGACAAGCTGAGACCCAGTACTTC
.	TRBV5-4	.	TRBJ2-3	CAGGGTRGTDTQYF	TGTGCCGGCGGCGGAACGAGGGGCACAGATACGCAGTATTTT
.	TRBV28	.	TRBJ1-5	CASVGERSYGTGQPQHF	TGTGCCAGCGTCGGGGAGCGTTCTTACGGGACGGGTCAGCCCCAGCATTTT
TRBD2	TRBV28	.	TRBJ2-1	CASSLSGTSGWNEQFF	TGTGCCAGCAGTTTGAGCGGGACTAGCGGGTGGAATGAGCAGTTCTTC
.	TRBV6-1	few	TRBJ2-1	CASSEWGLEQFF	TGTGCCAGCAGTGAATGGGGACTGGAGCAGTTCTTC
TRBD1	TRBV5-1	.	TRBJ2-1	CASSLAGQGVYNEQFF	TGCGCCAGCAGCTTGGCCGGTCAGGGGGTCTACAATGAGCAGTTCTTC
.	TRBV7-8	few	TRBJ1-3	CASSLDSSGNTIYF	TGTGCCAGCAGCTTAGACAGCTCTGGAAACACCATATATTTT
.	TRBV4-1	.	TRBJ2-1	CASSQLRDFPYNEQFF	TGCGCCAGCAGCCAACTTCGGGACTTCCCCTACAATGAGCAGTTCTTC
TRBD1	TRBV7-3	.	TRBJ1-2	CASSTEPGQGARGYTF	TGTGCCAGCAGCACCGAACCGGGACAGGGGGCGAGAGGCTACACCTTC
.	TRBV9	.	TRBJ2-3	CASSPGGGPDTQYF	TGTGCCAGCAGCCCCGGCGGAGGCCCAGATACGCAGTATTTT
TRBD2	TRBV7-2	.	TRBJ2-7	CASSLARTSGRNYEQYF	TGTGCCAGCAGCTTAGCGAGGACTAGCGGGAGGAACTACGAGCAGTACTTC
TRBD1	TRBV11-3	.	TRBJ2-1	CASSLEQGGFDNEQFF	TGTGCCAGCAGCTTAGAACAGGGGGGTTTCGACAATGAGCAGTTCTTC
.	TRBV5-4	.	TRBJ1-3	CASSLGWGENTIYF	TGTGCCAGCAGCTTGGGGTGGGGCGAAAACACCATATATTTT
.	TRBV7-2	.	TRBJ1-1	CASNLDTRNTEAFF	TGTGCCAGCAACCTAGACACACGGAACACTGAAGCTTTCTTT
.	TRBV7-6	.	TRBJ1-1	CASSLRQDEAFF	TGTGCCAGCAGCTTACGACAGGATGAAGCTTTCTTT
TRBD1	TRBV18	.	TRBJ2-1	CASSLTGTGLYNEQFF	TGTGCCAGCTCACTCACCGGGACAGGCCTATACAATGAGCAGTTCTTC
TRBD2	TRBV27	.	TRBJ2-1	CASNERGHNEQFF	TGTGCCAGCAATGAGCGGGGGCACAATGAGCAGTTCTTC
.	TRBV19	.	TRBJ2-1	CASSMGRSSYNEQFF	TGTGCCAGTAGTATGGGCCGTAGCTCCTACAATGAGCAGTTCTTC
.	TRBV6-6	.	TRBJ1-2	CASSELEVLGWYF	TGTGCCAGCAGTGAGCTAGAAGTTTTGGGGTGGTACTTC
.	TRBV4-1	.	TRBJ2-6	CASSPSLVQSGANVLTF	TGCGCCAGCAGCCCAAGCTTGGTACAGTCTGGGGCCAACGTCCTGACTTTC
TRBD2	TRBV6-4	once	TRBJ2-7	CASSESPSGRAYEQYF	TGTGCCAGCAGTGAAAGCCCTAGCGGGAGGGCCTACGAGCAGTACTTC
.	TRBV10-3	.	TRBJ1-1	CAISAGPMNTEAFF	TGTGCCATCAGTGCAGGGCCAATGAACACTGAAGCTTTCTTT
.	TRBV7-2	.	TRBJ1-2	CASRQDGTAYGYTF	TGTGCCAGCAGACAGGACGGGACGGCTTATGGCTACACCTTC
.	TRBV9	few	TRBJ2-1	CASTVGEGGTYNEQFF	TGTGCCAGCACCGTTGGAGAGGGGGGAACGTACAATGAGCAGTTCTTC
.	TRBV7-9	.	TRBJ2-5	CASSFILDQETQYF	TGTGCCAGCAGCTTCATCTTAGACCAAGAGACCCAGTACTTC
.	TRBV21-1	.	TRBJ2-7	CASSKDGGQGAYEQYF	TGTGCCAGCAGCAAAGATGGGGGACAGGGCGCCTACGAGCAGTACTTC
.	TRBV6-4	.	TRBJ1-2	CASSDVWPANYGYTF	TGTGCCAGCAGTGACGTCTGGCCGGCTAACTATGGCTACACCTTC
TRBD2	TRBV11-2	once	TRBJ2-1	CASSPLTSAIYNEQFF	TGTGCCAGCAGCCCGCTTACTAGCGCCATCTACAATGAGCAGTTCTTC
.	TRBV9	.	TRBJ2-3	CASGTGFSTDTQYF	TGTGCCAGTGGAACAGGGTTTAGCACAGATACGCAGTATTTT
.	TRBV19	.	TRBJ2-3	CASSIGRLARDTQYF	TGTGCCAGTAGTATAGGAAGGCTAGCGAGAGATACGCAGTATTTT
.	TRBV13	.	TRBJ1-1	CASTMQHAEAFF	TGTGCCAGCACGATGCAGCACGCTGAAGCTTTCTTT
.	TRBV5-4	.	TRBJ1-1	CASSWAGGLEAFF	TGTGCCAGCAGCTGGGCCGGGGGCTTAGAAGCTTTCTTT
TRBD1	TRBV10-3	few	TRBJ1-5	CAISARDSSNQPQHF	TGTGCCATCAGTGCTAGGGACAGTAGCAATCAGCCCCAGCATTTT
.	TRBV10-3	.	TRBJ1-5	CAISEPNQPQHF	TGTGCCATCAGTGAGCCTAATCAGCCCCAGCATTTT
.	TRBV7-9	.	TRBJ1-4	CASSSYRDEEKLFF	TGTGCCAGCAGCTCATACAGGGACGAGGAAAAACTGTTTTTT
.	TRBV28	.	TRBJ2-6	CASTQPFGYSGANVLTF	TGTGCCAGCACCCAACCATTCGGGTATTCTGGGGCCAACGTCCTGACTTTC
.	TRBV27	few	TRBJ2-7	CASSLGSPRYYEQYF	TGTGCCAGCAGTTTGGGCAGCCCTAGGTACTACGAGCAGTACTTC
.	TRBV30	once	TRBJ1-1	CAWSVAVFWNTEAFF	TGTGCCTGGAGTGTCGCGGTTTTTTGGAACACTGAAGCTTTCTTT
.	TRBV6-6	few	TRBJ2-5	CASRTGFEETQYF	TGTGCCAGCAGAACCGGGTTCGAAGAGACCCAGTACTTC
.	TRBV30	once	TRBJ1-5	CAWSVGASNQPQHF	TGTGCCTGGAGTGTAGGGGCAAGCAATCAGCCCCAGCATTTT